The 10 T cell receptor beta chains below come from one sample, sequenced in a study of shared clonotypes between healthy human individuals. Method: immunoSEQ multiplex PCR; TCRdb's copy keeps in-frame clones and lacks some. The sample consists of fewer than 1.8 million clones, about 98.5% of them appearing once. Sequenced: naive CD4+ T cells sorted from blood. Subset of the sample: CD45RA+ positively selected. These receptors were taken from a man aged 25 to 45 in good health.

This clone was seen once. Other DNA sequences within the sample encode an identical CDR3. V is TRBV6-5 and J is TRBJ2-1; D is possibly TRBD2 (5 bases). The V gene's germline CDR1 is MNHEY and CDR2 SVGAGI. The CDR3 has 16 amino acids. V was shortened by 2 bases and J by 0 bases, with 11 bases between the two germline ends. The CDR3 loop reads CASSYSGLSSYNEQFF. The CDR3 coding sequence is TGTGCCAGCAGTTACAGCGGTTTGAGCTCCTACAATGAGCAGTTCTTC.

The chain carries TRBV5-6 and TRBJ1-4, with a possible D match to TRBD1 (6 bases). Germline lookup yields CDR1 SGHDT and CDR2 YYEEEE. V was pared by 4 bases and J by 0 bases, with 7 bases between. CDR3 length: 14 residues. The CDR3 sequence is CASSPGATNEKLFF. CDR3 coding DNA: TGTGCCAGCAGCCCAGGGGCAACTAATGAAAAACTGTTTTTT.

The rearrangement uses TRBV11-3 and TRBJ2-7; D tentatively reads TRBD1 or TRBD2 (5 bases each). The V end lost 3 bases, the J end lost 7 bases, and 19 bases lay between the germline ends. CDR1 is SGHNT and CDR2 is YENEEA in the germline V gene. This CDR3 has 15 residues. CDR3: CASSFGSGDADEQYF. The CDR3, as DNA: TGTGCCAGCAGCTTTGGATCTGGGGACGCTGATGAGCAGTACTTC.

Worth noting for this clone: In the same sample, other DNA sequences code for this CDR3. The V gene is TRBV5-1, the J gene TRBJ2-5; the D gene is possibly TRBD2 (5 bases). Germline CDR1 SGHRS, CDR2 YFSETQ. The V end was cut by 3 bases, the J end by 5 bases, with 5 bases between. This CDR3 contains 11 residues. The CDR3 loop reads CASSWEETQYF. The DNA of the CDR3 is TGCGCCAGCAGCTGGGAGGAGACCCAGTACTTC.

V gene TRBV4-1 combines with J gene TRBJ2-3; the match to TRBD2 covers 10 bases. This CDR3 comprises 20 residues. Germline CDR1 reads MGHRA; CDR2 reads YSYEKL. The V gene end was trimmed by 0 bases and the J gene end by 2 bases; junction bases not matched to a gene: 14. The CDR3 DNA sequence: TGCGCCAGCAGCCAAGATATGGCCCTAGCGGGAGCCCCTTACACAGATACGCAGTATTTT. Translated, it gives CASSQDMALAGAPYTDTQYF.

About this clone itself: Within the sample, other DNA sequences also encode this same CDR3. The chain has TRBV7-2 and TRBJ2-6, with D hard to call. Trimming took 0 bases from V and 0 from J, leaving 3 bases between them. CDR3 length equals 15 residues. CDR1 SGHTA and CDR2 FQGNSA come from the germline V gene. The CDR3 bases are TGTGCCAGCAGCTTAGCTCTCTCTGGGGCCAACGTCCTGACTTTC. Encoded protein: CASSLALSGANVLTF.

The DNA for the CDR3 is TGTGCCAGCAGACCCCAGCAGGGACTAGCGGGAGCCAATGAGCAGTTCTTC. It specifies CASRPQQGLAGANEQFF. The V call is TRBV25-1, the J call TRBJ2-1; TRBD2 aligns across 14 bases. With V trimmed by 6 bases and J by 6 bases, 10 bases remained unmatched. Germline V CDR1 and CDR2: MGHDK, SYGVNS. CDR3 length: 17 residues.

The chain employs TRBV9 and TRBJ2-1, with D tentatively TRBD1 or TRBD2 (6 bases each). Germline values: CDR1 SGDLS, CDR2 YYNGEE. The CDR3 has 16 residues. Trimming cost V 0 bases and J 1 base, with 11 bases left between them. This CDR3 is CASSVGGALSYNEQFF. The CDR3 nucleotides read TGTGCCAGCAGCGTAGGGGGGGCTTTATCCTACAATGAGCAGTTCTTC.

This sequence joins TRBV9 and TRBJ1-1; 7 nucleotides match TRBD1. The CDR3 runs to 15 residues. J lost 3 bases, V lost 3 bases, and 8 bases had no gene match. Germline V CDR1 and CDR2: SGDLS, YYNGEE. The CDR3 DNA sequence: TGTGCCAGCAGCGCGAGGACAGGTCGGGACACTGAAGCTTTCTTT. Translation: CASSARTGRDTEAFF.

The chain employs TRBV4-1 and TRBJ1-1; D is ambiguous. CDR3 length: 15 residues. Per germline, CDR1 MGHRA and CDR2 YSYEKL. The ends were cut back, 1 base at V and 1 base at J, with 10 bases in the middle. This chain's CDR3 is CASSQVGQKNTEAFF. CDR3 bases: TGCGCCAGCAGCCAAGTAGGGCAGAAGAACACTGAAGCTTTCTTT.